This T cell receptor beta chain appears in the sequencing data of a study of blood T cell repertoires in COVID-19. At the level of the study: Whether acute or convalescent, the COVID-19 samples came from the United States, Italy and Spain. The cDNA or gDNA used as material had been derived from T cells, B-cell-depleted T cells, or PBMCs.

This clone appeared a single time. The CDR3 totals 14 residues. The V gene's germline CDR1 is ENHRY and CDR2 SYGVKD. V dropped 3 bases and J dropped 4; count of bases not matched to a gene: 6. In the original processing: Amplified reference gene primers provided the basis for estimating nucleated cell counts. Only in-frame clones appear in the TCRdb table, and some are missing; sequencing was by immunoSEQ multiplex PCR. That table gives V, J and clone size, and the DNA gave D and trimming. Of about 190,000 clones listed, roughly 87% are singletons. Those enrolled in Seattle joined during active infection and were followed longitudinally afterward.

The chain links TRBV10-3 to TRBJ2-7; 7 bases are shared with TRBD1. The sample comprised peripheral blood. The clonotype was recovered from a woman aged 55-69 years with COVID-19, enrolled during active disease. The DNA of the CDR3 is TGTGCCATCAGTGACACGGGACAGAATTACGAGCAGTACTTC. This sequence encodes CAISDTGQNYEQYF.